This is a list of T cell receptor beta chains from one sample in a study of T cell repertoires in cytomegalovirus infection. Antigens for these TCRs are unknown. TCRdb processed the reads anew with MiXCR; each CDR3 protein has one entry. This sample has some 480,000 distinct CDR3 sequences, with 33% found just once. Source: cultured PBMCs, taken from culture after CMV antigen stimulation. All receptors derive from a human donor in good health (CMV status not recorded). Some clones in this sample may be carry-over from other donors' samples. CDR3s include the opening cysteine and the closing phenylalanine or tryptophan. Each record gives: V gene, J gene, CDR3 length, D gene, clone size, CDR3 protein, CDR3 DNA. A D gene is named only where the DNA matches it firmly. Rows give clone size only sometimes, using once, few, many, or a class for an expanded clone.

>TRBV11-2|TRBJ1-5|17|TRBD1|.
CASSLGGTVYSNQPQHF
TGTGCCAGCAGCTTAGGCGGGACAGTTTATAGCAATCAGCCCCAGCATTTT
>TRBV10-3|TRBJ2-5|16|.|.
CAISEGGRGYQETQYF
TGTGCCATCAGTGAGGGTGGCAGGGGATACCAAGAGACCCAGTACTTC
>TRBV27|TRBJ1-2|12|.|.
CASSSQDSGYTF
TGTGCCAGCAGTTCACAGGACAGTGGCTACACCTTC
>TRBV7-9|TRBJ2-2|14|.|.
CASRSEANTGELFF
TGTGCCAGCAGGTCGGAGGCGAACACCGGGGAGCTGTTTTTT
>TRBV4-1|TRBJ1-1|15|TRBD1|.
CASSSDRGGDTEAFF
TGCGCCAGCAGCTCCGACAGGGGAGGGGACACTGAAGCTTTCTTT
>TRBV3-1|TRBJ2-4|12|.|few
CASSSRGNIQYF
TGTGCCAGCAGCAGCCGAGGAAACATTCAGTACTTC
>TRBV19|TRBJ1-4|18|.|.
CASSIWGANRRLSEKLFF
TGTGCCAGTAGTATATGGGGAGCAAACCGCCGACTATCGGAAAAACTGTTTTTT
>TRBV15|TRBJ1-5|12|.|few
CATSRDGQPQHF
TGTGCCACCAGCAGAGACGGACAGCCCCAGCATTTT
>TRBV10-3|TRBJ1-2|16|TRBD1|.
CAISEAEGQADYGYTF
TGTGCCATCAGTGAGGCGGAGGGACAGGCCGACTATGGCTACACCTTC
>TRBV7-2|TRBJ1-2|15|.|.
CASSLWALRGGGYTF
TGTGCCAGCAGCTTATGGGCTCTACGGGGGGGTGGCTACACCTTC
>TRBV7-3|TRBJ2-7|13|.|few
CASSFTGLDEQYF
TGTGCCAGCAGCTTCACGGGACTTGACGAGCAGTACTTC
>TRBV12-3/TRBV12-4|TRBJ1-1|13|.|.
CASRGPPYTEAFF
TGTGCCAGCAGGGGACCTCCTTACACTGAAGCTTTCTTT
>TRBV28|TRBJ2-3|13|.|.
CASILNPTDTQYF
TGTGCCAGCATTCTAAACCCCACAGATACGCAGTATTTT
>TRBV14|TRBJ2-1|13|.|.
CASSQGLHNEQFF
TGTGCCAGCAGCCAAGGACTCCACAATGAGCAGTTCTTC
>TRBV20-1|TRBJ2-6|12|.|.
CSGASGANVLTF
TGCAGTGGGGCTTCTGGGGCCAACGTCCTGACTTTC
>TRBV10-3|TRBJ1-5|15|TRBD1|.
CAISDRDRSNQPQHF
TGTGCCATCAGTGATCGGGACAGGAGCAATCAGCCCCAGCATTTT
>TRBV5-1|TRBJ1-6|15|TRBD1|.
CASSEGGTYNSPLHF
TGCGCCAGCAGCGAAGGGGGCACCTATAATTCACCCCTCCACTTT
>TRBV10-3|TRBJ2-3|13|TRBD1|.
CAIGDSATDTQYF
TGTGCCATCGGGGACAGTGCAACAGATACGCAGTATTTT